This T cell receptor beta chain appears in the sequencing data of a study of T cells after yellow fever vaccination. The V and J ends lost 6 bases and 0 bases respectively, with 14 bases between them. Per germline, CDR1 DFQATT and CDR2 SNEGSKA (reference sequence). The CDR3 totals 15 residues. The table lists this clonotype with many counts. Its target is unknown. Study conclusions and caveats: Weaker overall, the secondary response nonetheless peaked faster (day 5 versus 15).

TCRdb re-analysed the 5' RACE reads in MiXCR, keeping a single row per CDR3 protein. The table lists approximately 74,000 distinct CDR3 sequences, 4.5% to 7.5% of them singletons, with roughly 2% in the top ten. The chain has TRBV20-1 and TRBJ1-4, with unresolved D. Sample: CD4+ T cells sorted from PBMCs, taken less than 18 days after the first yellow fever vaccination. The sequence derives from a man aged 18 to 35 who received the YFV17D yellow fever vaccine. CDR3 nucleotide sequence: TGCAGTGCCGACCCTTGGCTAGCAACTAATGAAAAACTGTTTTTT. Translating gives CSADPWLATNEKLFF.